This TCR beta chain was profiled in a study of shared clonotypes between healthy human individuals. As for the study in general: Three plates were used per donor for CD4 naive, three for CD4 memory, two for CD8 naive and one for CD8 memory. Whole-study results and caveats: When naive CD4 clonotypes were compared across a handful of donors, 4% to 6.5% were shared.

This clone has only one observation. The target antigen is unknown. Naive CD8 cells comprised CD45RO-negative, CCR7-positively selected cells, excluding terminally differentiated effector memory CD45RA+ cells. The CDR3 loop spans 14 amino acids. Germline V gives CDR1 SGHAT, CDR2 FQNNGV. The J segment lost 4 bases and the V segment lost 5 bases, leaving 6 bases of the junction unmatched. Each subset's genomic DNA was split evenly across several immunoSEQ plates. Profiling relied on immunoSEQ multiplex PCR, and the TCRdb table lists in-frame clones only, not all of them. Found here are hundreds of thousands of clones, roughly 98% of them singletons; the top ten hold around 0.3%.

The sample taken for sequencing was naive CD8+ T cells sorted from blood. The chain couples TRBV11-2 to TRBJ2-7, with TRBD2 matching over 9 bases. The receptor was derived from a man aged 30 to 45 in good health. The DNA of the CDR3 is TGTGCCAGCAGCCAAGCTGCGGGAGGGTACGAGCAGTACTTC. It is translated as CASSQAAGGYEQYF.